This T cell receptor (beta chain) was sequenced in a study of metastatic and nonmetastatic thyroid tumors. TCRdb used MiXCR to call clones anew from the PCR reads. The table lists approximately 20,000 clones, 16% of them singletons. Judged by abundance, this clone is medium-sized. No treatment of any kind had been given to any patient before thyroid surgery. The V end was cut by 3 bases, the J end by 0 bases, with 14 bases between. The CDR3 spans 16 residues. Germline V CDR1 and CDR2: MGHRA, YSYEKL. This chain links TRBV4-1 with TRBJ2-5; D gene uncertain. The specimen sequenced was blood. This TCR was recovered from a male donor with papillary thyroid cancer or a benign thyroid nodule (not recorded which). Some clones in this sample may be carry-over from other donors' samples. The CDR3 sequence: CASSHTLGTYQETQYF. The CDR3 nucleotides are TGCGCCAGCAGCCACACCCTGGGAACGTACCAAGAGACCCAGTACTTC.